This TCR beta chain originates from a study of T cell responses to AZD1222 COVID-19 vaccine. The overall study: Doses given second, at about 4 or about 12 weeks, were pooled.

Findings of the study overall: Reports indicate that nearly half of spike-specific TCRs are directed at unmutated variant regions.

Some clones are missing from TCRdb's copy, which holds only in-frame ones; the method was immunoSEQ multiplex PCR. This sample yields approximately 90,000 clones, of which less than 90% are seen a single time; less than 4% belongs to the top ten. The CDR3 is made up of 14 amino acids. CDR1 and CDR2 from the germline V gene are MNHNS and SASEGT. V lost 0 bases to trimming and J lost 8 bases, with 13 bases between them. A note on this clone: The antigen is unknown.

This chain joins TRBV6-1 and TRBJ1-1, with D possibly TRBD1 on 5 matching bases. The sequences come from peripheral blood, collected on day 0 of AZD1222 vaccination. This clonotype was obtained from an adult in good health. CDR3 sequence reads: CASSEAHRGFEAFF. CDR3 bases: TGTGCCAGCAGTGAAGCGCATAGGGGATTCGAAGCTTTCTTT.